A selection of T cell receptor beta chains follows, all from one sample in a study of T-cell memory formation after mild COVID-19. One entry per CDR3 protein, called by TCRdb with MiXCR from the 5' RACE reads. The sample lists approximately 150,000 distinct CDR3 sequences, around 5.8% seen once, with about 2.1% in the top ten. Sequencing was done on a sample of PBMCs or a T cell subset sorted from them (not recorded which). The receptors come from an adult woman who had mild COVID-19 (a few samples of this study predate the infection). Cell type and time point are not known. Each CDR3 is given with its conserved first and last residue. Each record gives: D gene, V gene, clone size, J gene, CDR3 DNA, CDR3 protein. D genes are given only for firm matches. Not all rows give a size; the values are once, few, many and, for expanded clones, a class.

>-|TRBV20-1|many|TRBJ1-1
TGCAGTGCTAGAGCGGCGGGGGGCTGGGCTTTCTTT
CSARAAGGWAFF
>-|TRBV7-9|-|TRBJ1-2
TGTGCCAGCAGCTTATGGACAGCAGCTAACTATGGCTACACCTTC
CASSLWTAANYGYTF
>-|TRBV5-1|many|TRBJ1-1
TGCGCCAGCAGCTTGTTAGCGGGAATCAACACTGAAGCTTTCTTT
CASSLLAGINTEAFF
>TRBD2|TRBV5-1|many|TRBJ2-5
TGCGCCAGCAGCTTACAAGCGGGAGGGCCGCAGACCCAGTACTTC
CASSLQAGGPQTQYF
>-|TRBV4-1|-|TRBJ1-6
TGCGCCAGCAGCTCAATCATTAGGGACGGGAAAAATTCACCCCTCCACTTT
CASSSIIRDGKNSPLHF
>-|TRBV5-6|few|TRBJ1-2
TGTGCCAGCAGCTTGGGCGCGACGGTTAACTATGGCTACACCTTC
CASSLGATVNYGYTF
>TRBD1|TRBV6-2/TRBV6-3|many|TRBJ2-7
TGTGCCAGCGGGGCCCACGAGACAGGGACGTACGAGCAGTACTTC
CASGAHETGTYEQYF
>-|TRBV20-1|many|TRBJ1-5
TGCAGTGCTAGGTCGGACATGAGCAATCAGCCCCAGCATTTT
CSARSDMSNQPQHF
>-|TRBV7-2|many|TRBJ2-3
TGTGCCAGCAGCTTAGGGCCCCCAGATACGCAGTATTTT
CASSLGPPDTQYF
>TRBD2|TRBV6-6|many|TRBJ2-7
TGTGCCAGCAGTCCGCCGGGGAGCGGGGCCCCTAGGCAGTACTTC
CASSPPGSGAPRQYF
>-|TRBV19|many|TRBJ2-5
TGTGCCAGTAGTATCCCTAATGAGTTGGAGACCCAGTACTTC
CASSIPNELETQYF
>-|TRBV29-1|once|TRBJ2-1
TGCAGCGTTGACCAAGACTGGAATGAGCAGTTCTTC
CSVDQDWNEQFF
>TRBD1|TRBV12-3/TRBV12-4|few|TRBJ1-1
TGTGCCAGCAGTACCCGGGACAGGCCTTCGAACACTGAAGCTTTCTTT
CASSTRDRPSNTEAFF
>-|TRBV9|-|TRBJ1-6
TGTGCCAGCAGCGTAGCCCTCAGGATTTCCTATAATTCACCCCTCCACTTT
CASSVALRISYNSPLHF
>TRBD1|TRBV30|few|TRBJ1-4
TGTGCCTGGAGTGTAGGGGACAGGGTTAATGAAAAACTGTTTTTT
CAWSVGDRVNEKLFF
>-|TRBV30|few|TRBJ2-7
TGTGCCTGGAGTGGAGAGGGGTACGAGCAGTACTTC
CAWSGEGYEQYF
>TRBD2|TRBV5-1|few|TRBJ2-3
TGCGCCAGCAGCGCCGGGAGGCCCCTAGATACGCAGTATTTT
CASSAGRPLDTQYF
>TRBD1|TRBV4-3|-|TRBJ2-1
TGCGCCAGCAGCCAAATAGAGGGGGCCCCCCGGCAGCAGTTCTTC
CASSQIEGAPRQQFF
>TRBD1|TRBV12-3/TRBV12-4|many|TRBJ1-2
TGTGCCAGCAGCCATGACAGGGGGCAAAGGAAAGGCTACACCTTC
CASSHDRGQRKGYTF
>-|TRBV4-1|many|TRBJ1-5
TGCGCCAGCAGCCAAGACTGGGATCGCAATCAGCCCCAGCATTTT
CASSQDWDRNQPQHF
>-|TRBV2|few|TRBJ2-6
TGTGCCAGCAGTGAAGGCCCGTCCGGGGCCAACGTCCTGACTTTC
CASSEGPSGANVLTF
>-|TRBV12-3/TRBV12-4|few|TRBJ1-2
TGTGCCAGCAGTTTTGACAGGCAAAGGGGCTACACCTTC
CASSFDRQRGYTF
>-|TRBV7-3|-|TRBJ2-1
TGTGCCAGCAGCTTAGGTTGGGAGAGGAATGAGCAGTTCTTC
CASSLGWERNEQFF
>TRBD1|TRBV20-1|many|TRBJ1-5
TGCAGTGCTAATCCAGGGGGCCGAGGCAATCAGCCCCAGCATTTT
CSANPGGRGNQPQHF
>TRBD1|TRBV7-8|-|TRBJ2-7
TGTGCCAGCAGCGGCGGGACAGGGGGACGCTACGAGCAGTACTTC
CASSGGTGGRYEQYF
>-|TRBV24-1|many|TRBJ2-3
TGTGCCACCAGTAAGGGTGCAGGTGATACGCAGTATTTT
CATSKGAGDTQYF
>-|TRBV14|-|TRBJ1-2
TGTGCCAGCAGCTCACAGGCACTCCGAGACTATGGCTACACCTTC
CASSSQALRDYGYTF
>TRBD1|TRBV18|many|TRBJ2-5
TGTGCCAGCTCAGGGGGACAGCAAGAGACCCAGTACTTC
CASSGGQQETQYF
>-|TRBV12-3/TRBV12-4|few|TRBJ2-7
TGTGCCAGCAGTTTCGGAGGGCACGAGCAGTACTTC
CASSFGGHEQYF
>TRBD1|TRBV18|-|TRBJ2-2
TGTGCCAGCTCCCAGACGATCCAGGGGGACACCGGGGAGCTGTTTTTT
CASSQTIQGDTGELFF
>TRBD1|TRBV7-7|many|TRBJ2-4
TGTGCCAGCAGCCGTGAGACAGGGGCTACCCTGAACATTCAGTACTTC
CASSRETGATLNIQYF
>-|TRBV24-1|many|TRBJ2-3
TGTGCCACCAGTGATTTTACAGATACGCAGTATTTT
CATSDFTDTQYF
>-|TRBV7-9|-|TRBJ1-2
TGTGCCAGCAGCCCTGCAGGTGGCTACACCTTC
CASSPAGGYTF